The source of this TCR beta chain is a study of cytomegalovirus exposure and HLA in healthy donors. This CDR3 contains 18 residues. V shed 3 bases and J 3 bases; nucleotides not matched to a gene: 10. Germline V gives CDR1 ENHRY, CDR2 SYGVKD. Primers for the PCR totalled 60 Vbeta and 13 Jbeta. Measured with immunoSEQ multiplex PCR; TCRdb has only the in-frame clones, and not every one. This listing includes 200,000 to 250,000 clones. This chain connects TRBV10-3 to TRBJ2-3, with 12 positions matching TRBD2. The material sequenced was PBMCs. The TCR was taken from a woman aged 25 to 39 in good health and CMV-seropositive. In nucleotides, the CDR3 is TGTGCCATCAGTGAACCGCCCGCTAGCGGGGGGGTGACAGATACGCAGTATTTT. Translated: CAISEPPASGGVTDTQYF.